The next 25 T cell receptor beta chains were all read from a single sample in a study of cytomegalovirus exposure and HLA in healthy donors. The study ran its PCR with 60 Vbeta and 13 Jbeta primers. Method: immunoSEQ multiplex PCR; TCRdb's copy keeps in-frame clones and lacks some. The repertoire holds approximately 160,000 clones, roughly 80% seen once, with approximately 0.8% in the top ten. Material for sequencing was PBMCs. The receptors were gathered from a woman under 30 in good health and CMV-seronegative.

V and J are TRBV6-5 and TRBJ2-7; 7 nucleotides agree with TRBD1. The germline gives CDR1 MNHEY, CDR2 SVGAGI. Trimming removed 6 bases from V and 2 bases from J; junction bases left unmatched: 7. The CDR3 is 14 amino acids. The CDR3 sequence: CASSYTGDTYEQYF. CDR3 nucleotide sequence: TGTGCCAGCAGCTACACAGGGGACACCTACGAGCAGTACTTC.

The V and J genes are TRBV28 and TRBJ2-4; the match to TRBD2 covers 9 bases. Germline V CDR1 and CDR2: MDHEN, SYDVKM. Losses at the gene ends were 2 bases for V and 9 bases for J; bases not matched to a gene: 8. This CDR3 is 15 amino acids long. The CDR3 sequence: CASSLASGNEGIQYF. CDR3 bases: TGTGCCAGCAGTTTAGCTAGCGGGAACGAGGGCATTCAGTACTTC.

The chain has TRBV5-8 and TRBJ2-7; 7 bases fit TRBD2. The junction had 6 bases not matched to a gene; V was cut back by 5 bases and J by 4 bases. Germline-derived CDR1 and CDR2 are SGHTS and YDEGEE. The CDR3 has 13 residues. The CDR3 coding sequence is TGTGCCAGCAGTCGGGAGGTAAGGTACGAGCAGTACTTC. It is translated as CASSREVRYEQYF. The full variable domain, rest sourced from reference TRBV5-8 and TRBJ2-7, is EAGVTQSPTHLIKTRGQQATLRCSPISGHTSVYWYQQALGLGLQFLLWYDEGEERNRGNFPPRFSGRQFPNYSSELNVNALELEDSALYLCASSREVRYEQYFGPGTRLTVT.

J is TRBJ2-5 and V is TRBV7-2; 8 bases match TRBD2. Near its end, the DNA agrees better with TRBJ2-7, so the J call may be wrong. Germline loops: CDR1 SGHTA, CDR2 FQGNSA. The CDR3 runs 13 residues. The CDR3 loop reads CASSTGLDYEQYF. CDR3 nucleotide sequence: TGTGCCAGCAGCACGGGACTAGACTACGAGCAGTACTTC.

The chain is built from TRBV25-1 and TRBJ2-7, with 12 bases that match TRBD2. Germline lookup yields CDR1 MGHDK and CDR2 SYGVNS. The CDR3 length is 16 residues. J gave up 5 bases and V 0 bases, and 5 bases lay outside the gene matches. CDR3 bases: TGTGCCAGCAGTGAATATAGGGGACTAGCGGGTGACGAGCAGTACTTC. Translating it yields CASSEYRGLAGDEQYF.

This chain connects TRBV19 to TRBJ2-1; 9 positions match TRBD2. Germline V gene lookup returns CDR1 LNHDA and CDR2 SQIVND (reference sequence). The V gene end was trimmed by 5 bases and the J gene end by 0 bases; junction bases not matched to a gene: 8. CDR3 length equals 17 residues. CDR3 nucleotides: TGTGCCAGTAGTCTAAATAGCGGGAGTGGCTCCTACAATGAGCAGTTCTTC. This translates into CASSLNSGSGSYNEQFF.

The rearrangement joins TRBV30 to TRBJ2-5; D not certain. Germline CDR1 and CDR2: GTSNPN and SVGIG (reference sequence). This CDR3 has 13 residues. Trimming removed 1 base from V and 7 bases from J, with 13 bases in between. This CDR3 is CAWSEAPRATQYF. The CDR3 bases are TGTGCCTGGAGTGAAGCGCCCCGCGCGACCCAGTACTTC.

J is TRBJ2-5 and V is TRBV29-1; D possibly corresponds to TRBD1 (6 bases). Gene TRBJ2-7 matches the end of the DNA better, so the J call may be wrong. The CDR3 has 13 amino acids. Looked up from germline, CDR1 is SQVTM and CDR2 is ANQGSEA. The CDR3 spells CSVHQGMPYEQYF. CDR3 DNA: TGCAGCGTTCACCAGGGGATGCCCTACGAGCAGTACTTC.

The chain couples TRBV6-5 to TRBJ1-1; 10 bases map to TRBD1. V lost 5 bases, J lost 5 bases, and 5 bases stayed unmatched. There are 14 residues in the CDR3. Germline V gene data show CDR1 as MNHEY and CDR2 as SVGAGI. CDR3 nucleotides: TGTGCCAGCAGTCTGACAGGGGGCGGGACTGAAGCTTTCTTT. It encodes CASSLTGGGTEAFF.

This sequence joins TRBV6-1 and TRBJ1-4; 7 bases fit TRBD1. Germline V gene data show CDR1 as MNHNS and CDR2 as SASEGT. The CDR3 has 14 amino acids. Trimming at V came to 4 bases and at J to 6 bases, leaving 5 bases not matched to a gene. CDR3 protein: CASSGGGAYEKLFF. CDR3 coding DNA: TGTGCCAGCAGTGGAGGGGGCGCTTATGAAAAACTGTTTTTT.

The V and J genes are TRBV7-8 and TRBJ2-1; TRBD1 aligns across 7 bases. The ends lost 0 bases at V and 0 bases at J; junction bases unmatched: 14. The CDR3 contains 20 residues. CDR1 SGHVS and CDR2 FQNEAQ come from the germline V gene. CDR3 loop: CASSLAKLLPGQHSYNEQFF. The CDR3 DNA is TGTGCCAGCAGCTTAGCTAAATTGCTGCCGGGACAGCACTCCTACAATGAGCAGTTCTTC. Full variable domain (rest looked up from reference TRBV7-8 and TRBJ2-1): GAGVSQSPRYKVAKRGQDVALRCDPISGHVSLFWYQQALGQGPEFLTYFQNEAQLDKSGLPSDRFFAERPEGSVSTLKIQRTQQEDSAVYLCASSLAKLLPGQHSYNEQFFGPGTRLTVL.

The rearrangement links TRBV7-8 to TRBJ2-1; D not resolved. Germline V lookup: CDR1 SGHVS, CDR2 FQNEAQ. Between the trimmed V and J ends, which lost 5 bases and 9 bases, there was a span of 17 bases. The CDR3 consists of 14 residues. Written as DNA, the CDR3 is TGTGCCAGCAGCGCCACAATCCTCAGTGGTGAGCAGTTCTTC. Its protein is CASSATILSGEQFF.

This chain connects TRBV30 to TRBJ1-5, with no clear D. V dropped 1 base and J dropped 7 bases, with 11 bases sitting between them. The CDR3 runs 13 residues. CDR1 GTSNPN and CDR2 SVGIG come from the germline V gene (reference sequence). CDR3 amino acids: CAWSGEGTQPQHF. The CDR3 bases are TGTGCCTGGAGTGGGGAGGGCACACAGCCCCAGCATTTT.

This clone was counted between two and nine times. The chain employs TRBV6-1 and TRBJ1-2; TRBD1 matches 8 bases. With 2 bases clipped from V and 8 bases from J, the junction kept 10 bases outside the gene matches. The CDR3 sequence is 15 residues long. The germline gives CDR1 MNHNS, CDR2 SASEGT. In DNA, the CDR3 is TGTGCCAGCAGTGAATTGGTCAGGGGGCCTGGAGGCTACACCTTC. Translating it yields CASSELVRGPGGYTF.

This chain links TRBV7-9 with TRBJ1-4, with D maybe TRBD1 (6 bases). The V gene lost 5 bases and the J gene lost 11 bases, with 9 bases spanning the gap. Germline CDR1 is SEHNR and CDR2 is FQNEAQ (reference sequence). CDR3 length: 11 amino acids. The CDR3 DNA reads as TGTGCCAGCAGCCCCGACAGGAAACTGTTTTTT. This encodes CASSPDRKLFF.

The chain uses TRBV5-8 and TRBJ2-5; D not certain. Trimming pared 3 bases from V and 1 base from J, leaving 19 bases between. Germline CDR1 and CDR2: SGHTS and YDEGEE. This CDR3 spans 17 amino acids. CDR3 nucleotides: TGTGCCAGCAGCTCTAGACGAACGGCCTTCTCCCAAGAGACCCAGTACTTC. It specifies CASSSRRTAFSQETQYF.

This rearrangement joins TRBV4-3 to TRBJ2-7; D might be TRBD1 (6 bases). Germline V gives CDR1 LGHNA, CDR2 YSLEER. The CDR3 runs 16 residues. V was cut by 0 bases and J by 6 bases, with 18 bases left in between. The CDR3 reads CASSQDHHRVLGEQYF. In DNA form, the CDR3 reads TGCGCCAGCAGCCAAGATCATCACAGGGTGTTGGGCGAGCAGTACTTC.

The V gene is TRBV6-5, the J gene TRBJ1-1; D is perhaps TRBD1 (6 bases). V was cut by 5 bases and J by 1 base, with 14 bases left in between. CDR1 is MNHEY, CDR2 SVGAGI, per germline. CDR3 size: 15 residues. The DNA of the CDR3 is TGTGCCAGCAGTCGTTCAGGGGTGCGGAACACTGAAGCTTTCTTT. Translating gives CASSRSGVRNTEAFF.

In DNA, the CDR3 is TGTGCCAGCAGTTTAGAAATGGGGGGTTTCAGCAATCAGCCCCAGCATTTT. As protein: CASSLEMGGFSNQPQHF. This sequence joins TRBV28 and TRBJ1-5; a possible D gene is TRBD1 (5 bases). V lost 2 bases and J 1 base, leaving 15 bases between the germline ends. Germline V gene sequence: CDR1 MDHEN, CDR2 SYDVKM. The length of the CDR3 is 17 residues. The whole variable domain, remainder taken from reference TRBV28 and TRBJ1-5, is DVKVTQSSRYLVKRTGEKVFLECVQDMDHENMFWYRQDPGLGLRLIYFSYDVKMKEKGDIPEGYSVSREKKERFSLILESASTNQTSMYLCASSLEMGGFSNQPQHFGDGTRLSIL.

In regard to this clone: Other DNA sequences of this sample code for an identical CDR3. This chain joins TRBV6-1 and TRBJ1-6, with D possibly TRBD1 on 6 matching bases. V was pared by 2 bases and J by 7 bases, with 12 bases between. The CDR3 extends over 15 amino acids. CDR1 is MNHNS and CDR2 is SASEGT in the germline V gene. The CDR3 nucleotides read TGTGCCAGCAGTGAAACCCAGGGGTCAAATTCACCCCTCCACTTT. Translated, it gives CASSETQGSNSPLHF.

V usage is TRBV5-4 and J usage is TRBJ2-2; D is undetermined. The germline V gene encodes CDR1 SGHNT and CDR2 YYREEE (reference sequence). CDR3 length: 14 amino acids. With 2 bases removed from V and 2 bases from J, the gap between germline ends came to 7 bases. The CDR3 coding sequence is TGTGCCAGCAGCTTTGAACTAAACACCGGGGAGCTGTTTTTT. It translates to CASSFELNTGELFF.

The chain uses TRBV10-3 and TRBJ2-7; D gene uncertain. The V gene's germline CDR1 is ENHRY and CDR2 SYGVKD. This CDR3 has 14 amino acids. The V gene lost 3 bases and the J gene lost 3 bases, with 12 bases spanning the gap. The CDR3 region is CAISDRLSGYEQYF. The CDR3 DNA reads as TGTGCCATCAGTGACCGGCTTTCGGGCTACGAGCAGTACTTC.

The V and J genes are TRBV6-1 and TRBJ2-1, with D perhaps matching TRBD1 (6 bases). From germline, CDR1 is MNHNS and CDR2 SASEGT. The CDR3 totals 14 residues. V shed 9 bases and J shed 6 bases, with 18 bases lying between them. This chain's CDR3 is CASTTGSLGNEQFF. In DNA form, the CDR3 reads TGTGCCAGTACAACAGGGTCATTGGGCAATGAGCAGTTCTTC.

The chain couples TRBV5-1 to TRBJ2-2, with unresolved D. The CDR3 covers 15 residues. Germline V gives CDR1 SGHRS, CDR2 YFSETQ. V lost 1 base and J 2 bases, leaving 9 bases between the germline ends. CDR3 in DNA: TGCGCCAGCAGCTTGTGGCTAGGTAACACCGGGGAGCTGTTTTTT. Amino acid sequence: CASSLWLGNTGELFF.

The chain links TRBV5-1 to TRBJ2-2, with D possibly matching TRBD2 (6 bases). Germline V gene lookup returns CDR1 SGHRS and CDR2 YFSETQ. Between the trimmed V and J ends, which lost 2 bases and 4 bases, there was a span of 12 bases. The CDR3 runs to 15 residues. CDR3: CASSFTGAGTGELFF. Written as DNA, the CDR3 is TGCGCCAGCAGCTTCACGGGAGCAGGCACCGGGGAGCTGTTTTTT.